These 6 T cell receptor beta chains were all obtained from the same sample, sequenced in a study of blood T cells in healthy people across ages. Primers used in a second PCR of about 7 to 12 cycles were a sample-barcoded 5' primer and a J-beta primer mix. MiXCR was run by TCRdb on the 5' RACE reads, yielding one entry per CDR3 protein. This repertoire shows fewer than 2,000,000 distinct CDR3 sequences, about 39% found once; its top ten account for about 21%. The specimen was blood. The receptors were sampled from a human donor in good health.

The chain has TRBV7-3 and TRBJ1-2, with 7 bases lining up with TRBD1. The CDR3 spans 17 residues. With V trimmed by 5 bases and J by 4 bases, 16 bases remained unmatched. From germline, CDR1 is SGHTA and CDR2 FQGTGA. CDR3 amino acids: CASSPQAKGASGYGYTF. DNA for the CDR3: TGTGCCAGCAGCCCCCAGGCGAAGGGGGCTAGTGGCTATGGCTACACCTTC. The whole variable domain, filled in from reference TRBV7-3 and TRBJ1-2, reads GAGVSQTPSNKVTEKGKYVELRCDPISGHTALYWYRQSLGQGPEFLIYFQGTGAADDSGLPNDRFFAVRPEGSVSTLKIQRTERGDSAVYLCASSPQAKGASGYGYTFGSGTRLTVV.

This clonotype was counted only a few times. The chain combines TRBV4-3 with TRBJ1-2; D call uncertain. V lost 0 bases and J lost 3, with 11 bases in between. Per the germline V gene, CDR1 is LGHNA and CDR2 is YSLEER. The CDR3 is made up of 15 amino acids. CDR3 region: CASSQDTRGDYGYTF. The DNA of the CDR3 is TGCGCCAGCAGCCAAGATACTAGAGGAGACTATGGCTACACCTTC.

A few counts support this clonotype. The V call is TRBV7-9, the J call TRBJ2-1; D gene uncertain. The CDR3 length is 14 residues. V dropped 4 bases and J dropped 9 bases, with 16 bases sitting between them. CDR1 SEHNR and CDR2 FQNEAQ come from the germline V gene (reference sequence). CDR3 region: CASSSFGGVGEQFF. CDR3 bases: TGTGCCAGCAGCTCCTTCGGCGGAGTTGGTGAGCAGTTCTTC.

The V and J genes are TRBV4-2 and TRBJ2-1; the match to TRBD2 covers 9 bases. Germline-derived CDR1 and CDR2 are LGHNA and YNFKEQ. V lost 4 bases to trimming and J lost 3 bases; unmatched junction nucleotides: 4. This CDR3 is 15 amino acids long. The CDR3 sequence is CASSPVAGDYNEQFF. CDR3 DNA: TGTGCCAGCAGCCCAGTAGCGGGGGACTACAATGAGCAGTTCTTC.

This clonotype was detected only a few times. V gene TRBV16 combines with J gene TRBJ2-7; D unclear. Germline loops: CDR1 KGHSY, CDR2 FQNENV. V lost 3 bases, J lost 4 bases, and 10 bases lay in between. This CDR3 comprises 13 residues. For the CDR3, the DNA is TGTGCCAGCAGCCATACCACCATTTACGAGCAGTACTTC. Translated, it gives CASSHTTIYEQYF.

CDR3 nucleotide sequence: TGTGCCAGCAGTCGCCCCGTAGGACAGGGGTCTGGGGCCAACGTCCTGACTTTC. As protein: CASSRPVGQGSGANVLTF. The chain uses TRBV6-1 and TRBJ2-6, with 9 nucleotides matching TRBD1. The CDR3 is made up of 18 amino acids. The germline CDR1 and CDR2 sequences are MNHNS and SASEGT. J was trimmed by 1 base and V by 5 bases; bases with no gene match: 9.